This T cell receptor beta chain was sequenced during a study of shared clonotypes between healthy human individuals. Approximately 220 ng DNA, 30,000 or so T cell genomes, went into each sorted-subset replicate PCR. Some clones are missing from TCRdb's copy, which holds only in-frame ones; the method was immunoSEQ multiplex PCR. The sample holds more than 2 million clones, around 95% seen once. About this clone: The target antigen is unknown.

Findings and limits, study-wide: The naive CD4 repertoires of a handful of donors were compared, and approximately 5.3% of clonotypes were shared. Lower generation probabilities were found for non-shared clonotypes than for those shared by all four donors.

The CDR3 totals 13 residues. Trimming shortened V by 6 bases and J by 0 bases, and 9 bases separated the two germline ends. Germline V gene lookup returns CDR1 MNHEY and CDR2 SVGAGI. This rearrangement joins TRBV6-5 to TRBJ2-7; no reliable D call. The material sequenced was naive CD4+ T cells sorted from blood. Subset: CD45RA+ positively selected. This sequence originates from a man in his late teens or twenties in good health. The CDR3 DNA reads as TGTGCCAGCAGCGGACGGAGCTCCTACGAGCAGTACTTC. The encoded protein is CASSGRSSYEQYF.